The rows below give T cell receptor beta chains drawn from one sample of a study of T cell responses to AZD1222 COVID-19 vaccine. Assay used: immunoSEQ multiplex PCR; TCRdb lists only in-frame clones, some missing. The sample lists under 100,000 clones, about 88% occurring once. Sequenced here: peripheral blood, sampled on day 0 of AZD1222 vaccination. These receptors were taken from an adult in good health. The CDR3 runs from the conserved cysteine through the conserved F or W. Fields, in order: V gene, J gene, D gene, clone size, CDR3 DNA, CDR3 protein. D genes are given only for firm matches. Clone size is not always given. Where it is, it says once, few, many or a class for expanded clones.

TRBV5-1	TRBJ1-2	TRBD1	.	TGCGCCAGCAGCTGGGGACAGTCTCAAATGGGCTACACCTTC	CASSWGQSQMGYTF
TRBV5-1	TRBJ1-1	TRBD1	.	TGCGCCAGCAGAAAGGGGACAGGGATGGGGTTGCAAGCTTTCTTT	CASRKGTGMGLQAFF
TRBV13	TRBJ2-3	TRBD2	.	TGTGCCAGCAGCTCCGGACTAGCACTGGATACGCAGTATTTT	CASSSGLALDTQYF
TRBV7-6	TRBJ2-5	TRBD1	.	TGTGCCAGCAGCTTAGTTCTAGGCAGGGGGCTGATTGGGACCCAGTACTTC	CASSLVLGRGLIGTQYF
TRBV7-8	TRBJ2-5	TRBD2	once	TGTGCCAGCAGCTTAGGAAGGAGACTAGCGACACAAGAGACCCAGTACTTC	CASSLGRRLATQETQYF
TRBV28	TRBJ1-5	.	.	TGTGCCAGCAGTTTAGATGGGCAGCCCCAGCATTTT	CASSLDGQPQHF
TRBV2	TRBJ1-2	TRBD1	.	TGTGCCAGCGACAGGGATACCTATGGCTACACCTTC	CASDRDTYGYTF
TRBV2	TRBJ1-1	.	.	TGTGCCAGCAGTGTACTAGTGAACACTGAAGCTTTCTTT	CASSVLVNTEAFF
TRBV4-3	TRBJ2-1	.	once	TGCGCCAGCAGCCAAGATCTGGACAGCTACTACAATGAGCAGTTCTTC	CASSQDLDSYYNEQFF
TRBV4-1	TRBJ1-1	.	.	TGCGCCAGCGGAGACAGTTACACTGAAGCTTTCTTT	CASGDSYTEAFF
TRBV5-1	TRBJ1-1	TRBD1	.	TGCGCCAGCAGATTTTTACCCATAACAGGGGACCCCGATAAAGAACTCGAAGCTTTCTTT	CASRFLPITGDPDKELEAFF
TRBV28	TRBJ2-7	.	.	TGTGCCAGCAGTGCACGCGACCGACTAGTCTCCTACGAGCAGTACTTC	CASSARDRLVSYEQYF
TRBV30	TRBJ1-2	.	.	TGTGCCCTCCTCTGGGCTGGAGCTAACTATGGCTACACCTTC	CALLWAGANYGYTF
TRBV29-1	TRBJ1-2	TRBD1	.	TGCAGCGTGGACAGGGCCTCGGGTGGCTACACCTTC	CSVDRASGGYTF
TRBV29-1	TRBJ2-3	.	.	TGCAGCGTAGCCGTGAGCGGTGACACAGATACGCAGTATTTT	CSVAVSGDTDTQYF
TRBV6-5	TRBJ2-7	.	.	TGTGCCAGCAGTTACGGGGGGTTAAAAGAGCAGTACTTC	CASSYGGLKEQYF
TRBV18	TRBJ1-2	TRBD1	.	TGTGCCAGCTCCCTAGACAGGGAATATGGCTACACCTTC	CASSLDREYGYTF
TRBV25-1	TRBJ1-1	.	.	TGTGCCAGCAAGACACTAGGGAACACTGAAGCTTTCTTT	CASKTLGNTEAFF
TRBV7-2	TRBJ1-1	TRBD1	.	TGTGCCAGCAGCACCGGGACAGGGGGCACCGCTTTCTTT	CASSTGTGGTAFF
TRBV12-3/TRBV12-4	TRBJ1-1	.	.	TGTGCCAGCAGTTTAGCGCGGAGGGGGGCTTTCTTT	CASSLARRGAFF
TRBV19	TRBJ1-5	.	.	TGTGCCAGTAGTATATCCGGGTCCCAGCCCCAGCATTTT	CASSISGSQPQHF
TRBV19	TRBJ2-7	TRBD1	once	TGTGCCAGTAGTATGGGCAGGGGGAGCTCCTACGAGCAGTACTTC	CASSMGRGSSYEQYF
TRBV7-3	TRBJ1-2	TRBD1	.	TGTGCCAGCAGTCTTCAGGGGGGGTACGGCTACACCTTC	CASSLQGGYGYTF
TRBV30	TRBJ1-1	.	.	TGTGCCTGGAGTGTTGCAGGGGCTCATACTGAAGCTTTCTTT	CAWSVAGAHTEAFF
TRBV28	TRBJ2-7	TRBD2	once	TGTGCCAGCAGTTCGTTCACCGGGAGGGGGAGGGACGAGCAGTACTTC	CASSSFTGRGRDEQYF
TRBV5-1	TRBJ1-2	.	.	TGCGCCAGCAGTGAGACTAACTATGGCTACACCTTC	CASSETNYGYTF
TRBV10-3	TRBJ1-2	TRBD1	.	TGTGCCATCAGTGAGTCTCTAGGACAGGGAATGGGTGGCTACACCTTC	CAISESLGQGMGGYTF
TRBV10-3	TRBJ1-1	.	.	TGTGCCATCAGTGGTTCCGGGTTGAACACTGAAGCTTTCTTT	CAISGSGLNTEAFF
TRBV30	TRBJ1-2	.	once	TGTGCCTGGAGTGTAGGGGGAGGTGGCTATGGCTACACCTTC	CAWSVGGGGYGYTF
TRBV9	TRBJ2-5	.	.	TGTGCCAGCAGCCCGGCGAGGAGCGAGACCCAGTACTTC	CASSPARSETQYF
TRBV30	TRBJ1-2	.	.	TGTGCCTGGAGGATAGGTATCGGGGGCTCTGGCTACACCTTC	CAWRIGIGGSGYTF
TRBV7-3	TRBJ2-3	.	.	TGTGCCAGCAGCGGGTACGGGGGATCCACAGATACGCAGTATTTT	CASSGYGGSTDTQYF
TRBV7-8	TRBJ1-2	.	once	TGTGCCAGCAGCTTAAGTGGGGGGTTCGGCTATGGCTACACCTTC	CASSLSGGFGYGYTF
TRBV6-1	TRBJ1-4	.	.	TGTGCCAGCAGTGAAGATGGCAGGGCTGCAACTAATGAAAAACTGTTTTTT	CASSEDGRAATNEKLFF
TRBV7-9	TRBJ1-2	.	once	TGTGCCAGCAGCCCCAATTGGGGCTACACCTTC	CASSPNWGYTF
TRBV27	TRBJ1-1	TRBD1	.	TGTGCCAGCAGGTTTAACAGGGGGGGGACTGAAGCTTTCTTT	CASRFNRGGTEAFF
TRBV27	TRBJ2-7	.	.	TGTGCCAGCAGGCCCGGGCAGGGGGGATACGAGCAGTACTTC	CASRPGQGGYEQYF
TRBV5-4	TRBJ1-2	TRBD1	.	TGTGCCAGCAGCTTGGGGGAACAGGGGATCTATGGCTACACCTTC	CASSLGEQGIYGYTF
TRBV6-1	TRBJ1-2	.	.	TGTGCCAGCAGTGAATGGGGATCTAACTATGGCTACACCTTC	CASSEWGSNYGYTF
TRBV12-3/TRBV12-4	TRBJ1-4	.	.	TGTGCCAGCAGTTCCTCCGGGATCGAAAAACTGTTTTTT	CASSSSGIEKLFF
TRBV3-1/TRBV3-2	TRBJ2-3	.	.	TGTGCCAGCAGCCAAGATGTGGGAACCAGAGATACGCAGTATTTT	CASSQDVGTRDTQYF
TRBV5-1	TRBJ1-2	.	.	TGCGCCAGCAGCTTGGGACGGCGCTATGGCTACACCTTC	CASSLGRRYGYTF
TRBV5-1	TRBJ2-4	TRBD1	.	TGCGCCAGCATGACAGGGGATGGCAAAAACATTCAGTACTTC	CASMTGDGKNIQYF
TRBV5-8	TRBJ2-5	.	.	TGTGCCAGCAGCTTGGTTGGGGTCCAAGAGACCCAGTACTTC	CASSLVGVQETQYF
TRBV7-2	TRBJ1-5	.	.	TGTGCCAGCAGCTTAGCGCGGTCGGTCAATCAGCCCCAGCATTTT	CASSLARSVNQPQHF
TRBV6-5	TRBJ1-2	.	.	TGTGCCAGCAGTCACCCCGGGATCTATGGCTACACCTTC	CASSHPGIYGYTF
TRBV6-6	TRBJ1-6	TRBD1	.	TGTGCCAGCAGTTTGACAGGGTCCTATAATTCACCCCTCCACTTT	CASSLTGSYNSPLHF
TRBV18	TRBJ2-2	.	.	TGTGCCAGCTCAGTGGCCGGGGAGCTGTTTTTT	CASSVAGELFF
TRBV5-1	TRBJ1-4	.	.	TGCGCCAGCTCGCCTGGCGGGGGGAATGAAAAACTGTTTTTT	CASSPGGGNEKLFF
TRBV24-1	TRBJ1-2	.	.	TGTGCCACCAGTGCCGTTGCGGGGGGCGGCTACACCTTC	CATSAVAGGGYTF
TRBV6-1	TRBJ1-6	.	.	TGTGCCAGCAGTGAAGCGCGGGGGCAGAGGTCACCCCTCCACTTT	CASSEARGQRSPLHF
TRBV5-1	TRBJ2-1	.	.	TGCGCCAGCAGCTTGTATGGGGCCAGCTCCTACAATGAGCAGTTCTTC	CASSLYGASSYNEQFF
TRBV19	TRBJ1-2	TRBD1	.	TGTGCCAGTAGCTCGGGACAGGGGGCCGGCGGCTACACCTTC	CASSSGQGAGGYTF
TRBV7-2	TRBJ1-3	.	.	TGTGCCAGCAGTTTAAATGGGCGTCCTGGAAACACCATATATTTT	CASSLNGRPGNTIYF
TRBV14	TRBJ1-5	.	.	TGTGCCAGCAGCCAAGGCGAGACACCAAAGAATAGCAATCAGCCCCAGCATTTT	CASSQGETPKNSNQPQHF
TRBV11-2	TRBJ2-1	.	.	TGTGCCAGCAGCTTCCAGCGCACGGGCTACAATGAGCAGTTCTTC	CASSFQRTGYNEQFF